Below, 20 T cell receptor beta chains from the same sample are listed, as sequenced in a study of shared clonotypes between healthy human individuals. Measured with immunoSEQ multiplex PCR; TCRdb has only the in-frame clones, and not every one. The table lists around 2.5 million clones, roughly 93% of them singletons. Sequenced material: naive CD4+ T cells from PBMCs. This sample's subset: CD45RA+ positively selected. The receptors stem from a man aged 18 to 29 in good health. Some clones in this sample may be carry-over from other donors' samples.

The chain employs TRBV6-5 and TRBJ1-2, with D maybe TRBD1 (5 bases). This CDR3 comprises 15 residues. Trimming left V 4 bases short and J 0 bases short, with 12 bases between. CDR1 and CDR2 from the germline V gene are MNHEY and SVGAGI. CDR3 sequence: CASSSPGHTNYGYTF. As DNA, the CDR3 is TGTGCCAGCAGTTCACCGGGGCACACTAACTATGGCTACACCTTC.

The chain combines TRBV5-1 with TRBJ1-4; weak D call: TRBD1 (5 bases). Trimming removed 4 bases from V and 2 bases from J, with 18 bases in between. Germline CDR1 SGHRS, CDR2 YFSETQ. The CDR3 covers 17 residues. The CDR3 DNA sequence: TGCGCCAGCAGCCTCGAGGTTGGGGGGTACACTAATGAAAAACTGTTTTTT. Translated: CASSLEVGGYTNEKLFF.

The chain has TRBV28 and TRBJ1-5; unclear D gene. The CDR3 length is 12 residues. Trimming stripped 2 bases from V and 8 bases from J, with 7 bases between. Germline V gene lookup returns CDR1 MDHEN and CDR2 SYDVKM. The CDR3 loop reads CASSLQNEPQHF. CDR3 DNA sequence: TGTGCCAGCAGTTTACAGAATGAGCCCCAGCATTTT.

This clone was recorded once. The CDR3 bases are TGCGCCAGCAGCTTGGAACAATTCAACACTGAAGCTTTCTTT. Its translation is CASSLEQFNTEAFF. The rearrangement uses TRBV5-1 and TRBJ1-1; no clear D. This CDR3 is 14 amino acids long. V was cut by 0 bases and J by 2 bases, with 8 bases left in between. Per germline, CDR1 SGHRS and CDR2 YFSETQ. Full variable domain (missing parts from reference TRBV5-1 and TRBJ1-1): KAGVTQTPRYLIKTRGQQVTLSCSPISGHRSVSWYQQTPGQGLQFLFEYFSETQRNKGNFPGRFSGRQFSNSRSEMNVSTLELGDSALYLCASSLEQFNTEAFFGQGTRLTVV.

The J gene is TRBJ1-4, the V gene TRBV29-1; D is unclear. The CDR3 loop spans 12 amino acids. Trimming removed 7 bases from V and 8 bases from J, with 14 bases in between. Germline CDR1 is SQVTM and CDR2 is ANQGSEA. CDR3 loop: CSADAGAEKLFF. The CDR3 region has the DNA TGCAGCGCTGATGCGGGAGCGGAAAAACTGTTTTTT.

This sequence joins TRBV9 and TRBJ2-1; TRBD1 might be the D (6 bases). Trimming pared 0 bases from V and 7 bases from J, leaving 14 bases between. The CDR3 contains 15 residues. Per germline, CDR1 SGDLS and CDR2 YYNGEE. This CDR3 is CASSVGTVAWNEQFF. CDR3 nucleotide sequence: TGTGCCAGCAGCGTAGGGACAGTTGCCTGGAATGAGCAGTTCTTC.

This clone came up once. The genes are TRBV6-5 and TRBJ2-2, with TRBD2 matching 9 bases. CDR3 length: 13 amino acids. Germline values: CDR1 MNHEY, CDR2 SVGAGI. With 6 bases clipped from V and 8 bases from J, the junction kept 4 bases outside the gene matches. For the CDR3, the DNA is TGTGCCAGCAGAGCTAGCGGGAAGGGGGAGCTGTTTTTT. This codes for CASRASGKGELFF.

On this clone itself: At one of its ends the junction is not consistent with the germline gene, which may arise from a read error. V is TRBV5-1 and J is TRBJ2-1; TRBD2 might be the D (6 bases). CDR1 SGHRS and CDR2 YFSETQ come from the germline V gene. CDR3 length equals 15 residues. This CDR3 is CVSSSGLPPPEEQFF. The CDR3 region has the DNA TGCGTCAGCAGCTCCGGACTACCCCCCCCCGAGGAGCAGTTCTTC.

The chain recombines TRBV27 with TRBJ2-5; D call uncertain. CDR1 is MNHEY, CDR2 SMNVEV, per germline (reference sequence). The V gene lost 1 base and the J gene lost 7 bases, with 19 bases spanning the gap. CDR3 length equals 16 residues. Here the CDR3 DNA reads TGTGCCAGCAGTTTATTCCCGTCTGCGGTGGGTGCGACCCAGTACTTC. Translated, it gives CASSLFPSAVGATQYF.

The chain employs TRBV4-3 and TRBJ2-1; 9 nucleotides align to TRBD1. The CDR3 extends over 14 amino acids. Trimming took 4 bases from V and 9 from J; bases not matched to a gene: 7. The V gene's germline CDR1 is LGHNA and CDR2 YSLEER. The CDR3 protein is CASSLGQGRAEQFF. DNA of the CDR3: TGCGCCAGCAGCCTTGGACAGGGGAGGGCTGAGCAGTTCTTC.

Comments on this clone: Distinct nucleotide sequences in the sample also encode this CDR3. Here the CDR3 DNA reads TGTGCCAGTAGTATGGGACAGGGCAGCACAGATACGCAGTATTTT. It translates to CASSMGQGSTDTQYF. V is TRBV19 and J is TRBJ2-3; 9 bases map to TRBD1. The germline gives CDR1 LNHDA, CDR2 SQIVND (reference sequence). The CDR3 consists of 15 residues. V lost 3 bases, J lost 0 bases, and 1 base stayed unmatched.

The CDR3 is CASSVEPTTGNEQFF. DNA for the CDR3: TGTGCCAGCAGCGTAGAGCCAACCACGGGGAATGAGCAGTTCTTC. The chain combines TRBV9 with TRBJ2-1; TRBD2 might be the D (5 bases). The CDR3 sequence is 15 residues long. V was cut by 0 bases and J by 7 bases, with 14 bases left in between. Germline lookup yields CDR1 SGDLS and CDR2 YYNGEE.

The chain combines TRBV29-1 with TRBJ1-1; D may be TRBD1 (5 bases). The CDR3 extends over 13 amino acids. The germline V gene has CDR1 SQVTM and CDR2 ANQGSEA. The V gene lost 4 bases and the J gene lost 1 base, with 10 bases spanning the gap. The CDR3 loop is CSVGQPGNTEAFF. CDR3 bases: TGCAGCGTTGGACAGCCGGGGAACACTGAAGCTTTCTTT.

The chain's CDR3 is CASNDLAGEEQFF. The CDR3 coding sequence is TGCGCCAGCAACGACCTAGCGGGAGAAGAGCAGTTCTTC. V usage is TRBV5-1 and J usage is TRBJ2-1, with 10 bases matching TRBD2. Losses at the gene ends were 6 bases for V and 10 bases for J; bases not matched to a gene: 7. The germline V gene encodes CDR1 SGHRS and CDR2 YFSETQ. CDR3 length: 13 amino acids.

Note on this clone: Other DNA sequences within the sample encode an identical CDR3. The chain has TRBV6-1 and TRBJ1-1; D is undetermined. The V and J ends lost 1 base and 5 bases respectively, with 5 bases between them. Germline loops: CDR1 MNHNS, CDR2 SASEGT. The CDR3 is 12 amino acids. CDR3 bases: TGTGCCAGCAGTGAAGGGAGAACTGAAGCTTTCTTT. Translation gives CASSEGRTEAFF.

V gene TRBV7-9 combines with J gene TRBJ2-7; weak D call: TRBD2 (6 bases). This CDR3 region has 12 residues. Germline V CDR1 and CDR2: SEHNR, FQNEAQ (reference sequence). Trimming pared 5 bases from V and 7 bases from J, leaving 12 bases between. The CDR3 protein is CASSLDYREQYF. The CDR3 nucleotides are TGTGCCAGCAGCCTGGACTATCGGGAGCAGTACTTC.

The chain has TRBV7-9 and TRBJ2-5; maybe TRBD1 (6 bases). The CDR3 is made up of 15 amino acids. CDR1 SEHNR and CDR2 FQNEAQ come from the germline V gene (reference sequence). Trimming removed 5 bases from V and 5 bases from J, with 18 bases in between. Written as DNA, the CDR3 is TGTGCCAGCAGCCAGCACAGGGTGTCGTCCGAGACCCAGTACTTC. Its protein is CASSQHRVSSETQYF.

This CDR3 reads CASSVGLSGGSTDTQYF. CDR3 DNA: TGTGCCAGCAGCGTAGGGCTTAGCGGAGGGAGCACAGATACGCAGTATTTT. This chain uses TRBV9 with TRBJ2-3, with D possibly matching TRBD2 (6 bases). The germline CDR1 and CDR2 sequences are SGDLS and YYNGEE. Between the trimmed V and J ends, which lost 0 bases and 0 bases, there was a span of 14 bases. This CDR3 has 17 residues.

V and J are TRBV11-2 and TRBJ2-7; 9 bases match TRBD2. Losses at the gene ends were 5 bases for V and 6 bases for J; bases not matched to a gene: 11. Germline CDR1 is SGHAT and CDR2 is FQNNGV. The CDR3 length is 15 residues. The DNA of the CDR3 is TGTGCCAGCAGCAGCAACAGCGGGAGGCTGGGCGAGCAGTACTTC. Its translation is CASSSNSGRLGEQYF.

Details on this clone: This sample also contains other DNA sequences that code for the same CDR3. This chain joins TRBV28 and TRBJ2-2; 8 bases align to TRBD2. J lost 3 bases, V lost 2 bases, and 2 bases had no gene match. CDR1 is MDHEN and CDR2 is SYDVKM in the germline V gene. CDR3 length equals 15 residues. This chain's CDR3 is CASSLAGGYTGELFF. The CDR3 DNA reads as TGTGCCAGCAGTTTAGCGGGAGGCTACACCGGGGAGCTGTTTTTT.